Detailed here is one T cell receptor beta chain. In the source study's methods: It was from reference gene primer amplification that nucleated cell counts were estimated. Some clones are missing from TCRdb's copy, which holds only in-frame ones; the method was immunoSEQ multiplex PCR. The D gene and trimming were derived from the DNA, and the V and J assignments and clone size from that table. The repertoire holds 75,000 to 100,000 clones, more than 65% seen once, with about 11% in the top ten. These data belong to a study of blood T cell repertoires in COVID-19. Study details: The cDNA or gDNA used as material had been derived from T cells, B-cell-depleted T cells, or PBMCs.

The CDR3 loop spans 18 amino acids. Between the trimmed V and J ends, which lost 4 bases and 0 bases, there was a span of 20 bases. Germline CDR1 and CDR2: MGHRA and YSYEKL. Source material: peripheral blood. This receptor was obtained from a woman of 80 years or more with acute or convalescent COVID-19. The chain is built from TRBV4-1 and TRBJ2-3; a possible D gene is TRBD1 (6 bases). CDR3 nucleotides: TGCGCCAGCAGCCCAGAGGGGTCGGGGACAAGGAGCACAGATACGCAGTATTTT. Translation gives CASSPEGSGTRSTDTQYF.